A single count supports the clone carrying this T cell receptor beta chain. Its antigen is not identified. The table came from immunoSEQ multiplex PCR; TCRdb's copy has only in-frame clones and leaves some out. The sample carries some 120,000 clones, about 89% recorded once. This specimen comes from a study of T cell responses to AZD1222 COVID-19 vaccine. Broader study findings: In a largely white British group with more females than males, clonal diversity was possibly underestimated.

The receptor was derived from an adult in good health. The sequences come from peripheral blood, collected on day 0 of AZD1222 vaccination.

The CDR3 DNA follows: TGTGCCAGCAGTGACTTCACAGGGGAAGCTTTCTTT. It translates to CASSDFTGEAFF. This sequence joins TRBV6-4 and TRBJ1-1; D possibly corresponds to TRBD1 (6 bases). In germline, CDR1 is MRHNA, CDR2 SNTAGT. The V end lost 1 base, the J end lost 8 bases, and 8 bases lay between the germline ends. The CDR3 sequence is 12 residues long.